This TCR beta chain was retrieved from a study of blood T cell repertoires in COVID-19. Looking at the study overall: Collection of acute and convalescent COVID-19 samples took place in the United States, Italy and Spain. Nucleic acid was either cDNA or gDNA, and it came from T cells, B-cell-depleted T cells, or PBMCs.

In terms of age and location, participants ranged from roughly 18 to 95 years and lived in 24 US areas. Original handling: Cell counts per sample came from amplifying reference gene primers. Repertoires were generated with immunoSEQ multiplex PCR, while TCRdb's copy carries only in-frame clones and drops some. V, J and clone size derive from that table, while D and trimming were established from the DNA sequence. There are 340,000 or so clones in the sample; 65% to 90% occur only once, and 3.5% to 4.5% lies in the top ten. The CDR3 totals 14 residues. Trimming took off 4 bases at V and 7 bases at J, with 15 bases between the two ends. Germline-derived CDR1 and CDR2 are SGHRS and YFSETQ.

V usage is TRBV5-1 and J usage is TRBJ2-1; D unclear. This TCR derives from a middle-aged woman with acute COVID-19. The sequenced sample was PBMCs or T cells enriched from blood (not recorded which). The CDR3 nucleotides read TGCGCCAGCAGCCTGACACCGGAAAATAATGAGCAGTTCTTC. As protein: CASSLTPENNEQFF.